This is a list of T cell receptor beta chains from one sample in a study of T cell responses to AZD1222 COVID-19 vaccine. Here immunoSEQ multiplex PCR was the method, and the copy in TCRdb shows in-frame clones only, minus some. The table has 100,000 to 150,000 clones, around 87% seen once. Material: peripheral blood, obtained on day 0 of AZD1222 vaccination. These receptors all come from an adult in good health. Both conserved end residues are part of each CDR3. D genes are given only for firm matches. Size is omitted from some rows. Given values are once, few, many or a class for expanded clones.

v_call: TRBV4-2; d_call: NA; clone_size: NA; cdr3_length: 13; j_call: TRBJ2-3; cdr3_aa: CASKTSPLDTQYF; cdr3_nt: TGTGCCAGCAAGACTAGTCCTTTAGATACGCAGTATTTT
v_call: TRBV5-8; d_call: NA; clone_size: NA; cdr3_length: 15; j_call: TRBJ2-4; cdr3_aa: CASSRRVLAKNIQYF; cdr3_nt: TGTGCCAGCAGCCGGCGGGTTCTAGCCAAAAACATTCAGTACTTC
v_call: TRBV29-1; d_call: NA; clone_size: NA; cdr3_length: 13; j_call: TRBJ2-3; cdr3_aa: CSVEPQSGDTQYF; cdr3_nt: TGCAGCGTTGAGCCCCAGTCGGGGGATACGCAGTATTTT
v_call: TRBV12-3/TRBV12-4; d_call: TRBD1; clone_size: NA; cdr3_length: 13; j_call: TRBJ2-7; cdr3_aa: CASRSRQGGEQYF; cdr3_nt: TGTGCCAGCAGAAGTAGACAGGGGGGGGAGCAGTACTTC
v_call: TRBV5-1; d_call: NA; clone_size: NA; cdr3_length: 13; j_call: TRBJ1-5; cdr3_aa: CASSLEGSQPQHF; cdr3_nt: TGCGCCAGCAGCTTGGAGGGGTCTCAGCCCCAGCATTTT
v_call: TRBV4-1; d_call: NA; clone_size: NA; cdr3_length: 15; j_call: TRBJ2-7; cdr3_aa: CASSQAGLVLYEQYF; cdr3_nt: TGCGCCAGCAGCCAAGCGGGACTTGTGCTCTACGAGCAGTACTTC
v_call: TRBV29-1; d_call: NA; clone_size: NA; cdr3_length: 8; j_call: TRBJ1-2; cdr3_aa: CSVYGYTF; cdr3_nt: TGCAGCGTTTACGGCTACACCTTC
v_call: TRBV29-1; d_call: TRBD1; clone_size: NA; cdr3_length: 15; j_call: TRBJ2-4; cdr3_aa: CSVVWQGAAKNIQYF; cdr3_nt: TGCAGCGTTGTCTGGCAGGGGGCTGCCAAAAACATTCAGTACTTC
v_call: TRBV2; d_call: NA; clone_size: NA; cdr3_length: 14; j_call: TRBJ1-2; cdr3_aa: CASNLRTANYGYTF; cdr3_nt: TGTGCCAGCAATCTTAGGACAGCTAACTATGGCTACACCTTC
v_call: TRBV11-2; d_call: NA; clone_size: once; cdr3_length: 11; j_call: TRBJ2-4; cdr3_aa: CASSLGVTWYF; cdr3_nt: TGTGCCAGCAGCTTGGGGGTAACCTGGTACTTC
v_call: TRBV27; d_call: NA; clone_size: NA; cdr3_length: 12; j_call: TRBJ2-3; cdr3_aa: CASSHRTDTQYF; cdr3_nt: TGTGCCAGCAGTCATCGGACAGATACGCAGTATTTT
v_call: TRBV28; d_call: TRBD2; clone_size: once; cdr3_length: 15; j_call: TRBJ2-1; cdr3_aa: CASSMGTSVGGEQFF; cdr3_nt: TGTGCCAGCAGTATGGGGACTAGCGTTGGCGGTGAGCAGTTCTTC
v_call: TRBV10-3; d_call: TRBD1; clone_size: NA; cdr3_length: 16; j_call: TRBJ2-7; cdr3_aa: CAISDQQGARDYEQYF; cdr3_nt: TGTGCCATCAGTGACCAACAGGGGGCGAGAGACTACGAGCAGTACTTC
v_call: TRBV6-2/TRBV6-3; d_call: TRBD2; clone_size: NA; cdr3_length: 18; j_call: TRBJ2-7; cdr3_aa: CASSSPGLAGAGLYEQYF; cdr3_nt: TGTGCCAGCAGCTCCCCGGGACTAGCGGGAGCCGGCCTTTACGAGCAGTACTTC
v_call: TRBV28; d_call: TRBD1; clone_size: NA; cdr3_length: 15; j_call: TRBJ1-1; cdr3_aa: CASSSPQGAHTEAFF; cdr3_nt: TGTGCCAGCAGTTCCCCACAGGGGGCCCACACTGAAGCTTTCTTT
v_call: TRBV6-5; d_call: TRBD1; clone_size: NA; cdr3_length: 15; j_call: TRBJ1-6; cdr3_aa: CASSGGGQNTLPLHF; cdr3_nt: TGTGCCAGCAGCGGAGGGGGACAGAATACGTTACCCCTCCACTTT
v_call: TRBV27; d_call: TRBD1; clone_size: NA; cdr3_length: 16; j_call: TRBJ2-7; cdr3_aa: CASSLSAGTGYYEQYF; cdr3_nt: TGTGCCAGCAGTTTATCGGCGGGGACAGGGTACTACGAGCAGTACTTC
v_call: TRBV5-4; d_call: NA; clone_size: NA; cdr3_length: 15; j_call: TRBJ2-2; cdr3_aa: CASSSSGVSTGELFF; cdr3_nt: TGTGCCAGCAGCTCGTCGGGAGTTAGCACCGGGGAGCTGTTTTTT
v_call: TRBV7-3; d_call: TRBD2; clone_size: NA; cdr3_length: 19; j_call: TRBJ2-7; cdr3_aa: CASSLVGSPGTSGSYEQYF; cdr3_nt: TGTGCCAGCAGCTTAGTCGGGAGTCCCGGGACTAGCGGGAGTTACGAGCAGTACTTC
v_call: TRBV4-2; d_call: NA; clone_size: NA; cdr3_length: 15; j_call: TRBJ2-3; cdr3_aa: CASSQEGGRRDTQYF; cdr3_nt: TGTGCCAGCAGCCAAGAGGGGGGGCGGAGAGATACGCAGTATTTT
v_call: TRBV10-3; d_call: NA; clone_size: NA; cdr3_length: 14; j_call: TRBJ1-1; cdr3_aa: CAISENSMNTEAFF; cdr3_nt: TGTGCCATCAGTGAGAACAGTATGAACACTGAAGCTTTCTTT
v_call: TRBV4-1; d_call: TRBD2; clone_size: NA; cdr3_length: 16; j_call: TRBJ2-1; cdr3_aa: CASSHSGTSGDSEQFF; cdr3_nt: TGCGCCAGCAGCCACTCCGGGACTAGCGGGGACAGTGAGCAGTTCTTC
v_call: TRBV9; d_call: TRBD1; clone_size: NA; cdr3_length: 13; j_call: TRBJ2-7; cdr3_aa: CASSPRTGYEQYF; cdr3_nt: TGTGCCAGCAGCCCACGGACAGGCTACGAGCAGTACTTC
v_call: TRBV7-8; d_call: NA; clone_size: NA; cdr3_length: 13; j_call: TRBJ2-2; cdr3_aa: CASRERNTGELFF; cdr3_nt: TGTGCCAGCAGGGAACGAAACACCGGGGAGCTGTTTTTT
v_call: TRBV29-1; d_call: TRBD2; clone_size: NA; cdr3_length: 12; j_call: TRBJ2-7; cdr3_aa: CSVRGSFYEQYF; cdr3_nt: TGCAGCGTCCGCGGGAGTTTCTACGAGCAGTACTTC
v_call: TRBV5-1; d_call: TRBD1; clone_size: NA; cdr3_length: 15; j_call: TRBJ1-1; cdr3_aa: CASRWDRSLNTEAFF; cdr3_nt: TGCGCCAGCCGCTGGGACAGGAGTTTGAACACTGAAGCTTTCTTT
v_call: TRBV3-1/TRBV3-2; d_call: TRBD2; clone_size: NA; cdr3_length: 16; j_call: TRBJ2-7; cdr3_aa: CASSQALAGGLNEQYF; cdr3_nt: TGTGCCAGCAGCCAAGCCCTAGCGGGAGGGCTCAACGAGCAGTACTTC
v_call: TRBV30; d_call: NA; clone_size: NA; cdr3_length: 12; j_call: TRBJ1-2; cdr3_aa: CAWSRVLPGYTF; cdr3_nt: TGTGCCTGGAGTCGGGTCCTTCCTGGCTACACCTTC
v_call: TRBV5-6; d_call: TRBD1; clone_size: NA; cdr3_length: 14; j_call: TRBJ1-1; cdr3_aa: CASSLDRGWTEAFF; cdr3_nt: TGTGCCAGCAGCTTGGACAGGGGTTGGACTGAAGCTTTCTTT
v_call: TRBV11-2; d_call: NA; clone_size: NA; cdr3_length: 14; j_call: TRBJ1-1; cdr3_aa: CASSLVPGVTEAFF; cdr3_nt: TGTGCCAGCAGCTTAGTCCCAGGGGTGACTGAAGCTTTCTTT
v_call: TRBV15; d_call: TRBD2; clone_size: NA; cdr3_length: 15; j_call: TRBJ2-7; cdr3_aa: CATSRIGTSAYEQYF; cdr3_nt: TGTGCCACCAGCAGAATTGGGACTAGCGCCTACGAGCAGTACTTC
v_call: TRBV3-1/TRBV3-2; d_call: NA; clone_size: NA; cdr3_length: 18; j_call: TRBJ1-1; cdr3_aa: CASSQDRGMSLGATEAFF; cdr3_nt: TGTGCCAGCAGCCAAGATCGGGGCATGAGCCTTGGGGCCACTGAAGCTTTCTTT
v_call: TRBV7-8; d_call: NA; clone_size: NA; cdr3_length: 16; j_call: TRBJ2-7; cdr3_aa: CASSLAFRSSSYEQYF; cdr3_nt: TGTGCCAGCAGCTTGGCTTTCAGATCGAGCTCCTACGAGCAGTACTTC
v_call: TRBV19; d_call: TRBD1; clone_size: NA; cdr3_length: 15; j_call: TRBJ2-1; cdr3_aa: CASSTRDRGYNEQFF; cdr3_nt: TGTGCCAGTAGTACCCGGGACAGGGGATACAATGAGCAGTTCTTC
v_call: TRBV9; d_call: NA; clone_size: NA; cdr3_length: 15; j_call: TRBJ2-1; cdr3_aa: CASSVGGRFGDEQFF; cdr3_nt: TGTGCCAGCAGCGTAGGTGGGAGGTTCGGGGATGAGCAGTTCTTC
v_call: TRBV4-1; d_call: NA; clone_size: NA; cdr3_length: 14; j_call: TRBJ1-1; cdr3_aa: CASSTRNMNTEAFF; cdr3_nt: TGCGCCAGCAGCACCCGGAATATGAACACTGAAGCTTTCTTT
v_call: TRBV3-1/TRBV3-2; d_call: NA; clone_size: NA; cdr3_length: 12; j_call: TRBJ2-1; cdr3_aa: CASRLEGREQFF; cdr3_nt: TGTGCCAGCAGGCTCGAGGGAAGAGAGCAGTTCTTC
v_call: TRBV7-9; d_call: NA; clone_size: once; cdr3_length: 13; j_call: TRBJ1-4; cdr3_aa: CASTAGVYEKLFF; cdr3_nt: TGTGCCAGCACGGCAGGGGTGTACGAAAAACTGTTTTTT
v_call: TRBV7-2; d_call: TRBD2; clone_size: NA; cdr3_length: 15; j_call: TRBJ2-7; cdr3_aa: CASSRTSGGHYEQYF; cdr3_nt: TGTGCCAGCAGCCGGACTAGCGGGGGACACTACGAGCAGTACTTC
v_call: TRBV7-2; d_call: NA; clone_size: once; cdr3_length: 16; j_call: TRBJ1-4; cdr3_aa: CASSLGVGVTNEKLFF; cdr3_nt: TGTGCCAGCAGCTTAGGGGTCGGGGTAACTAATGAAAAACTGTTTTTT
v_call: TRBV7-2; d_call: NA; clone_size: NA; cdr3_length: 15; j_call: TRBJ1-2; cdr3_aa: CASSIAEVFNYGYTF; cdr3_nt: TGTGCCAGCAGCATTGCGGAGGTTTTCAACTATGGCTACACCTTC